This T cell receptor beta chain was profiled in a study of monozygotic twins with cystic fibrosis. Notes on the study in general: J usage was most co-twin-similar in 8 of 16 pairs, V in 13. Low clonality (median approximately 0.0095) suggested a mostly naive repertoire.

Comments on this clone: Its antigen is unidentified.

The assay was immunoSEQ multiplex PCR, and TCRdb's table has in-frame clones only and misses some. Of some 32,000 clones in the sample, around 96% were seen once. The J segment lost 2 bases and the V segment lost 3 bases, leaving 5 bases of the junction unmatched. The CDR3 length is 16 residues. Looked up from germline, CDR1 is SGHTA and CDR2 is FQGNSA. Source material: blood. This TCR was recovered from a girl under 10 years old with cystic fibrosis. The gene calls are TRBV7-2 and TRBJ2-1; 9 bases agree with TRBD2. The CDR3 loop reads CASSFSGSLTYNEQFF. The CDR3 DNA follows: TGTGCCAGCAGCTTTAGCGGGAGCCTAACCTACAATGAGCAGTTCTTC.